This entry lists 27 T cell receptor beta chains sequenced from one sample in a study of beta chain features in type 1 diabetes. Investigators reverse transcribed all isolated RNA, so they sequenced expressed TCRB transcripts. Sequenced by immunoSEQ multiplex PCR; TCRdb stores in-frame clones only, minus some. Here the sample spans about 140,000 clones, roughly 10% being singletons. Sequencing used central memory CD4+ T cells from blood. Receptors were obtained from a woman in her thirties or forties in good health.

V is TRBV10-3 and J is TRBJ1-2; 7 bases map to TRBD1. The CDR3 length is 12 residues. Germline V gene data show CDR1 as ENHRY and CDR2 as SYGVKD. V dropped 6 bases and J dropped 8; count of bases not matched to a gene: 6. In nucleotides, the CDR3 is TGTGCCATCAGAGGACAGGATGAAGGCTACACCTTC. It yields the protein CAIRGQDEGYTF.

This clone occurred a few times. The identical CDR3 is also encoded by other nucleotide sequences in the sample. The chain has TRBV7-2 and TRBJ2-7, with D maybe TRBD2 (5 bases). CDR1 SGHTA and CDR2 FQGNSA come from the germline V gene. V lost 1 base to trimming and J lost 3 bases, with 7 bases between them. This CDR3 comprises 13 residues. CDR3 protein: CASSLGRGYEQYF. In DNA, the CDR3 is TGTGCCAGCAGCTTAGGACGGGGCTACGAGCAGTACTTC.

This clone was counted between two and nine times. CDR3 region: CASSYRASGTDTQYF. The DNA of the CDR3 is TGTGCCAGCAGCTACCGGGCTAGCGGAACAGATACGCAGTATTTT. The genes are TRBV11-2 and TRBJ2-3, with TRBD2 identical over 7 bases. The germline gives CDR1 SGHAT, CDR2 FQNNGV. CDR3 length: 15 amino acids. J was trimmed by 3 bases and V by 4 bases; bases with no gene match: 7.

CDR3 bases: TGTGCCATACAACAGCACCCTGATAGCAATCAGCCCCAGCATTTT. Translated: CAIQQHPDSNQPQHF. The chain combines TRBV19 with TRBJ1-5; the D is unclear. The CDR3 sequence is 15 residues long. Looked up from germline, CDR1 is LNHDA and CDR2 is SQIVND (reference sequence). V lost 10 bases and J lost 0, with 16 bases in between.

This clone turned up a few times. The CDR3 nucleotides are TGTGCCAGCTCATCTGAGGCTAGCAATCAGCCCCAGCATTTT. Residues: CASSSEASNQPQHF. The chain uses TRBV18 and TRBJ1-5; D gene ambiguous. Germline lookup yields CDR1 KGHSH and CDR2 LQKENI. The CDR3 extends over 14 amino acids. Trimming shortened V by 5 bases and J by 0 bases, and 8 bases separated the two germline ends. The whole variable domain, remainder taken from reference TRBV18 and TRBJ1-5, is NAGVMQNPRHLVRRRGQEARLRCSPMKGHSHVYWYRQLPEEGLKFMVYLQKENIIDESGMPKERFSAEFPKEGPSILRIQQVVRGDSAAYFCASSSEASNQPQHFGDGTRLSIL.

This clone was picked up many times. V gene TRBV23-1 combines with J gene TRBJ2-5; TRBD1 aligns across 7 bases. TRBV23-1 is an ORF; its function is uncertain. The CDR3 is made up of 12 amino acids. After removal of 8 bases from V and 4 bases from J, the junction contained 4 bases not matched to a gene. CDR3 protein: CASGRQGETQYF. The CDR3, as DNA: TGCGCCAGCGGACGACAGGGAGAGACCCAGTACTTC.

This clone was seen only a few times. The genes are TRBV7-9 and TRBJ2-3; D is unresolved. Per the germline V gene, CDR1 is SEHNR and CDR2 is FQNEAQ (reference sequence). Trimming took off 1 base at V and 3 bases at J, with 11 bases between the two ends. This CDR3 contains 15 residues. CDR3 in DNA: TGTGCCAGCAGCTTAGGAGCTTTGAAAACAGATACGCAGTATTTT. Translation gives CASSLGALKTDTQYF.

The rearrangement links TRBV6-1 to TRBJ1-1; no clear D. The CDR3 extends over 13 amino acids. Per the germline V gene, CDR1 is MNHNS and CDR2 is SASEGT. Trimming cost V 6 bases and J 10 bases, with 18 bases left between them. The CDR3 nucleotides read TGTGCCAGCAGACCTACCCATCAGGCGGGAGCTTTCTTT. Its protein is CASRPTHQAGAFF.

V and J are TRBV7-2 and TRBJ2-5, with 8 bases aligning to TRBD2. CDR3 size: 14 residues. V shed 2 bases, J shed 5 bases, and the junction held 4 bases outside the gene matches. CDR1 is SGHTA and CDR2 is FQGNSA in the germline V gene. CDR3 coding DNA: TGTGCCAGCAGCTTACGGGCTAGCGGGGAGACCCAGTACTTC. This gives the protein CASSLRASGETQYF.

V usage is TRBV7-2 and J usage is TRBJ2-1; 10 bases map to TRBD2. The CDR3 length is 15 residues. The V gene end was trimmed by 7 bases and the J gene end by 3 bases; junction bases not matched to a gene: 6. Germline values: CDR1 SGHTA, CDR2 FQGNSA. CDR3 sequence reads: CASILSGGSYNEQFF. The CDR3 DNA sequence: TGTGCCAGCATCCTTAGCGGGGGGAGCTACAATGAGCAGTTCTTC.

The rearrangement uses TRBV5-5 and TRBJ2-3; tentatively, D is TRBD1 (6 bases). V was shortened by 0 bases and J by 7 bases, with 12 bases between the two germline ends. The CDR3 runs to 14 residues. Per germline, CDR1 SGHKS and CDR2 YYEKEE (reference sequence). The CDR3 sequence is CASSLDGGLNTQYF. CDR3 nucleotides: TGTGCCAGCAGCTTGGATGGGGGCCTGAATACGCAGTATTTT.

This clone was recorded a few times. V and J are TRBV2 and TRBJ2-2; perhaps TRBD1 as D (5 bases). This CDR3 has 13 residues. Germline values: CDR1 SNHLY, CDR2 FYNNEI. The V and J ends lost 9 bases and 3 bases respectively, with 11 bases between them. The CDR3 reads CASSSRDTGELFF. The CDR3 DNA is TGTGCCAGTAGCTCCAGGGACACCGGGGAGCTGTTTTTT. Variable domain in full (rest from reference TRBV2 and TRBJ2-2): EPEVTQTPSHQVTQMGQEVILRCVPISNHLYFYWYRQILGQKVEFLVSFYNNEISEKSEIFDDQFSVERPDGSNFTLKIRSTKLEDSAMYFCASSSRDTGELFFGEGSRLTVL.

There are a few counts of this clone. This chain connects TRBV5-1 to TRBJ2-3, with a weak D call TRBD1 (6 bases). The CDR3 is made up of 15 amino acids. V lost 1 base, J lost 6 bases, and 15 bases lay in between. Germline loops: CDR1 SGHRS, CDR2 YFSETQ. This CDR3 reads CASSLSGRGSDTQYF. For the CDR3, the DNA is TGCGCCAGCAGCTTGAGCGGCAGGGGATCGGATACGCAGTATTTT.

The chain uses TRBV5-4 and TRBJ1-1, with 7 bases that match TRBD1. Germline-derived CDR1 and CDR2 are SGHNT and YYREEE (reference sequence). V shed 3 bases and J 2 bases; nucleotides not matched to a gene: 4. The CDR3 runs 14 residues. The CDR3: CASSSYRGNTEAFF. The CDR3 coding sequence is TGTGCCAGCAGCTCCTACAGGGGCAACACTGAAGCTTTCTTT.

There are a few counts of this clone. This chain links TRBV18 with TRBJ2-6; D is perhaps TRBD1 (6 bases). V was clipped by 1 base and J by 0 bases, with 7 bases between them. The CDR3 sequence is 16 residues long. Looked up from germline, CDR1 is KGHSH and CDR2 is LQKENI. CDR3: CASSPRDNSGANVLTF. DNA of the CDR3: TGTGCCAGCTCACCACGGGACAACTCTGGGGCCAACGTCCTGACTTTC.

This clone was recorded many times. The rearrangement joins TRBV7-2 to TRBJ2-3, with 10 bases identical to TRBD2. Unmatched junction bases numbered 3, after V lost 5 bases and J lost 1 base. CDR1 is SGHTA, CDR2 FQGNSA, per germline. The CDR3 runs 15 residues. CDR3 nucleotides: TGTGCCAGCAGCGTCGGGACTAGCGGCACAGATACGCAGTATTTT. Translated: CASSVGTSGTDTQYF.

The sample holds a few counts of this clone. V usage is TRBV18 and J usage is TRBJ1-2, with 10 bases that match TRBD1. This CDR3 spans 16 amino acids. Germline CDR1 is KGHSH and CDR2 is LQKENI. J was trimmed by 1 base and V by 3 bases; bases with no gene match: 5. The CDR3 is CASSPGRTGGNYGYTF. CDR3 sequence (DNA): TGTGCCAGCTCACCGGGCCGGACAGGGGGTAACTATGGCTACACCTTC.

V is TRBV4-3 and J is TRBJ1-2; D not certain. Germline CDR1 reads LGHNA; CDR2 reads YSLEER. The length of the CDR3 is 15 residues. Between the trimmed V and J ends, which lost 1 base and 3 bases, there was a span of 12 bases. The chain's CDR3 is CASSQGRGMDYGYTF. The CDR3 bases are TGCGCCAGCAGCCAAGGACGGGGAATGGACTATGGCTACACCTTC.

The CDR3 is CAIRTSGGLSTDTQYF. DNA for the CDR3: TGTGCCATCAGAACTAGCGGGGGGCTCTCCACAGATACGCAGTATTTT. This chain joins TRBV10-3 and TRBJ2-3, with 12 bases that match TRBD2. Germline V CDR1 and CDR2: ENHRY, SYGVKD. V lost 6 bases and J lost 2; bases outside the gene matches: 6. The CDR3 length is 16 residues.

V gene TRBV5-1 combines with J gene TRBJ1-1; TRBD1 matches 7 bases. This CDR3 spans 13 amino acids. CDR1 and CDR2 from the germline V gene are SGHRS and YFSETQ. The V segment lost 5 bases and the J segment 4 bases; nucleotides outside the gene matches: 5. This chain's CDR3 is CASSVNRGTEAFF. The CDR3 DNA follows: TGCGCCAGCAGTGTTAACAGGGGCACTGAAGCTTTCTTT.

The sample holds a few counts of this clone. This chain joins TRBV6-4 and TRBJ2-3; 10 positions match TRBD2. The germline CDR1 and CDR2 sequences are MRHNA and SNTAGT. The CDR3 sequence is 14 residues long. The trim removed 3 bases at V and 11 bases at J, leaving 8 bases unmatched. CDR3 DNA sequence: TGTGCCAGCAGTGAGTCTAGCGGGGGCACCCGGCAGTATTTT. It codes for CASSESSGGTRQYF.

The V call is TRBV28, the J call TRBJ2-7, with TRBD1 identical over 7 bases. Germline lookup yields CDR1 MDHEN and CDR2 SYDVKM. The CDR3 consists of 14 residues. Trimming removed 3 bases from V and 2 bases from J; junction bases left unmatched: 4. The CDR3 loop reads CASSLRQGTYEQYF. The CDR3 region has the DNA TGTGCCAGCAGTTTGCGACAGGGCACCTACGAGCAGTACTTC.

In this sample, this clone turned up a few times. The CDR3 DNA reads as TGTGCCAGCAGCCGGGACAGGGACCAAGAGACCCAGTACTTC. It yields the protein CASSRDRDQETQYF. V and J are TRBV14 and TRBJ2-5, with 9 bases fitting TRBD1. This CDR3 spans 14 amino acids. J lost 0 bases, V lost 4 bases, and 0 bases had no gene match. Germline CDR1 and CDR2: SGHDN and FVKESK.

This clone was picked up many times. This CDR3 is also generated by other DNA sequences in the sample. The CDR3 region has the DNA TGTGCCAGCAGCCCCCGGGAGACCCAGTACTTC. This sequence encodes CASSPRETQYF. This rearrangement joins TRBV7-2 to TRBJ2-5; D call uncertain. The length of the CDR3 is 11 residues. Deletions cut 5 bases from V and 5 bases from J, with 6 bases between. CDR1 and CDR2 from the germline V gene are SGHTA and FQGNSA.

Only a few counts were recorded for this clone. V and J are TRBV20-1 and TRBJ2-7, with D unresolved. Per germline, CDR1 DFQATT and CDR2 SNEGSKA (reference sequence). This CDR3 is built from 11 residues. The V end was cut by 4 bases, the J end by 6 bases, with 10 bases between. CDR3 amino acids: CSATHQAEQYF. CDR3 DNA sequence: TGCAGTGCTACCCACCAGGCCGAGCAGTACTTC.

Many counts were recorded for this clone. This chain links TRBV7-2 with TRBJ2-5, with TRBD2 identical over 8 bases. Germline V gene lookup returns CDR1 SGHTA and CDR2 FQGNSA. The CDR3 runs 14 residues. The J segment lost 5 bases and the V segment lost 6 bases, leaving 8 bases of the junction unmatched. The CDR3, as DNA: TGTGCCAGCAGTTGGAGCGGGGGCGGGGAGACCCAGTACTTC. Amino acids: CASSWSGGGETQYF.

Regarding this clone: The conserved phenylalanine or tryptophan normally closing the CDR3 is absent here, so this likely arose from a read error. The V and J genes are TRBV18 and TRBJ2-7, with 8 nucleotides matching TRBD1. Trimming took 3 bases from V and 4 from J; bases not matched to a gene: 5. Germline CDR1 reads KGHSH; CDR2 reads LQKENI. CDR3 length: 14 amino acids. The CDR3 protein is CASSPDRGRYEQYL. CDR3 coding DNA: TGTGCCAGCTCACCTGACAGGGGCCGTTACGAGCAGTACCTC.